A single sample is the source of the 6 T cell receptor beta chains below, sequenced in a study of cytomegalovirus exposure and HLA in healthy donors. The PCR made use of 60 Vbeta and 13 Jbeta primers. The protocol was immunoSEQ multiplex PCR, while the TCRdb copy is restricted to in-frame clones and leaves out a portion. This table holds 100,000 or so clones, approximately 65% found once. The sequenced material came from PBMCs. The receptors originated from a woman aged 30 to 39 in good health and CMV-seropositive.

The V gene is TRBV10-2, the J gene TRBJ1-1, with D hard to call. This CDR3 spans 10 amino acids. The V gene's germline CDR1 is WSHSY and CDR2 SAAADI. The ends were cut back, 8 bases at V and 3 bases at J, with 4 bases in the middle. CDR3 sequence (DNA): TGCGCCAGCGGGCACACTGAAGCTTTCTTT. The encoded protein is CASGHTEAFF.

This sequence joins TRBV29-1 and TRBJ2-6; D may be TRBD1 (5 bases). The CDR3 has 16 residues. V dropped 2 bases and J dropped 4 bases, with 15 bases sitting between them. The germline CDR1 and CDR2 sequences are SQVTM and ANQGSEA. The CDR3, as DNA: TGCAGCGTTGAACCGTTTCAGGGTTACGGGGCCAACGTCCTGACTTTC. Amino acid sequence: CSVEPFQGYGANVLTF.

The chain combines TRBV9 with TRBJ2-1; D gene uncertain. There are 14 residues in the CDR3. The V gene lost 0 bases and the J gene lost 10 bases, with 14 bases spanning the gap. Looked up from germline, CDR1 is SGDLS and CDR2 is YYNGEE. Written as DNA, the CDR3 is TGTGCCAGCAGCGTAGCTACGTGGTCGGAGGAGCAGTTCTTC. Translated: CASSVATWSEEQFF.

This chain links TRBV6-1 with TRBJ2-6; D uncertain. The CDR3 covers 15 residues. CDR1 is MNHNS, CDR2 SASEGT, per germline. Trimming cost V 1 base and J 0 bases, with 4 bases left between them. The CDR3 here is CASSEGSSGANVLTF. The CDR3 bases are TGTGCCAGCAGTGAAGGCAGCTCTGGGGCCAACGTCCTGACTTTC.

The chain uses TRBV27 and TRBJ2-7; D unresolved. V shed 2 bases and J shed 2 bases, with 7 bases lying between them. Per germline, CDR1 MNHEY and CDR2 SMNVEV (reference sequence). This CDR3 is 13 amino acids long. The CDR3 here is CASSLDMTYEQYF. The CDR3 DNA is TGTGCCAGCAGTTTAGACATGACCTACGAGCAGTACTTC.

The CDR3: CATSRAPGQVNEKLFF. The CDR3 DNA is TGTGCCACCAGCAGAGCCCCGGGACAGGTTAATGAAAAACTGTTTTTT. The rearrangement uses TRBV15 and TRBJ1-4; 8 bases map to TRBD1. CDR3 length equals 16 residues. V lost 1 base to trimming and J lost 4 bases; unmatched junction nucleotides: 5. Germline CDR1 is LNHNV and CDR2 is YYDKDF (reference sequence).